This T cell receptor (beta chain) was captured by sequencing in a study of shared clonotypes between healthy human individuals. Germline V gene lookup returns CDR1 LNHDA and CDR2 SQIVND (reference sequence). The CDR3 has 13 residues. Clones were read by immunoSEQ multiplex PCR, and TCRdb kept only the in-frame ones, dropping some. The sample carries approximately 180,000 clones, 90% to 95% recorded once. Sample: naive CD4+ T cells sorted from blood. The subset denotes: CD45RA+ positively selected. The TCR was taken from a woman aged 30 to 39 in good health. The chain carries TRBV19 and TRBJ2-5, with unresolved D. The tail of the sequence fits TRBJ2-7 better, so the J call may be wrong. CDR3 DNA: TGTGCCAGTAGTCCGCTCACTCTGGCCGAGCAGTACTTC. This encodes CASSPLTLAEQYF.